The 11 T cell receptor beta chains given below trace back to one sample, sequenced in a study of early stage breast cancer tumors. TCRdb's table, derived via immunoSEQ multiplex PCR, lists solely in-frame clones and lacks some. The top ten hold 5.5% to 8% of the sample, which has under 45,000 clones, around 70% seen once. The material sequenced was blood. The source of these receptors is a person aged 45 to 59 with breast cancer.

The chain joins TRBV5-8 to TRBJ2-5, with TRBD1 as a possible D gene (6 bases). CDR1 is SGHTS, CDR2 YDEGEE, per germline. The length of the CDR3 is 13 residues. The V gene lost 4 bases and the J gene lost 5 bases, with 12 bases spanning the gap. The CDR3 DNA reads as TGTGCCAGCAGCCCCAGGGGCCGGGAGACCCAGTACTTC. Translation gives CASSPRGRETQYF.

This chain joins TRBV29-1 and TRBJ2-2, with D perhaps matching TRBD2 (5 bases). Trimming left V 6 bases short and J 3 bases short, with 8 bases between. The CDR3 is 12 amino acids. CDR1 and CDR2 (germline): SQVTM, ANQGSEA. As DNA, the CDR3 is TGCAGCGTCGGCGGGCACACCGGGGAGCTGTTTTTT. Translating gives CSVGGHTGELFF.

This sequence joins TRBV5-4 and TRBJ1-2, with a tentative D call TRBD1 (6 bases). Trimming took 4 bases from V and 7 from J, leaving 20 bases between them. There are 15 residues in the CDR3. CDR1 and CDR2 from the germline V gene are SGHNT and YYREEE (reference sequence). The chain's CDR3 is CASSRPGQRASGYTF. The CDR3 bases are TGTGCCAGCAGCCGCCCAGGACAGAGAGCCTCTGGCTACACCTTC.

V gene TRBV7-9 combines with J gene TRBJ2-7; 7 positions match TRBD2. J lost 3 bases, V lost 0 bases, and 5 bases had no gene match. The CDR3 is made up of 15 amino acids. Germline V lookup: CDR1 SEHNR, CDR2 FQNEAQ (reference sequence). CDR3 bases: TGTGCCAGCAGCTTAGCCGGGAGGTTAGTCTACGAGCAGTACTTC. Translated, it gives CASSLAGRLVYEQYF.

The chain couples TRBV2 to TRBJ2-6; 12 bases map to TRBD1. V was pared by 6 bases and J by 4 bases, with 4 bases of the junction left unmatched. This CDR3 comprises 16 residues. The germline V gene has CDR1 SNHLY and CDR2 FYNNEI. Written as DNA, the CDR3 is TGTGCCAGCAGCCGGGACAGGGGGCGCGGGGCCAACGTCCTGACTTTC. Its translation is CASSRDRGRGANVLTF.

As DNA, the CDR3 is TGTGCCAGCATGCAGCTAGGCACAGATACGCAGTATTTT. It specifies CASMQLGTDTQYF. The V call is TRBV6-5, the J call TRBJ2-3; D ambiguous. Trimming took 7 bases from V and 1 from J, leaving 9 bases between them. Germline lookup yields CDR1 MNHEY and CDR2 SVGAGI. The CDR3 has 13 amino acids.

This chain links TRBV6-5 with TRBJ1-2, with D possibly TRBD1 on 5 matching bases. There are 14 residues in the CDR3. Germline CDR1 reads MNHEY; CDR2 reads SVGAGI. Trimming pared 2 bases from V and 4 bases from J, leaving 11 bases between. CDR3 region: CASSYLGQPYGYTF. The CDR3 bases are TGTGCCAGCAGTTACCTGGGGCAGCCCTATGGCTACACCTTC.

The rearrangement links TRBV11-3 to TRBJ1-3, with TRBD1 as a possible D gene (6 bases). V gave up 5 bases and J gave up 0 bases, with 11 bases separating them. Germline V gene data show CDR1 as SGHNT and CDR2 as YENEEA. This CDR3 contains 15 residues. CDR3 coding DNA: TGTGCCAGCAGCCAAACAGGGAGCTCTGGAAACACCATATATTTT. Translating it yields CASSQTGSSGNTIYF.

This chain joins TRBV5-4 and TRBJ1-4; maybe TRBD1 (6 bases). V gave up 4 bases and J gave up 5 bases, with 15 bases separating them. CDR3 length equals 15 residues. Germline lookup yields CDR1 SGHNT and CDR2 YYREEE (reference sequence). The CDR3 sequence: CASSEEQGTNEKLFF. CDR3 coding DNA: TGTGCCAGCAGCGAAGAACAGGGAACGAATGAAAAACTGTTTTTT.

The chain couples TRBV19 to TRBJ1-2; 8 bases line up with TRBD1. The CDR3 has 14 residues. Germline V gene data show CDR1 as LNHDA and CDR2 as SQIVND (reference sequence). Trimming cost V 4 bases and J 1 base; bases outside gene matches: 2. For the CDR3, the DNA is TGTGCCAGTAGTAATACAGGGGGTAACTATGGCTACACCTTC. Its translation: CASSNTGGNYGYTF. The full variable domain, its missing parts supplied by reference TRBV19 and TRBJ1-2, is DGGITQSPKYLFRKEGQNVTLSCEQNLNHDAMYWYRQDPGQGLRLIYYSQIVNDFQKGDIAEGYSVSREKKESFPLTVTSAQKNPTAFYLCASSNTGGNYGYTFGSGTRLTVV.

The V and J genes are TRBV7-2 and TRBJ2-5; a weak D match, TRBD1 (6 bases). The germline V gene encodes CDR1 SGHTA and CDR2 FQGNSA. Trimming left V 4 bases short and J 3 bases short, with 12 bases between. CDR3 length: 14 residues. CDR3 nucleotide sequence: TGTGCCAGCAGCTGGGGGACAAGGAAAGAGACCCAGTACTTC. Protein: CASSWGTRKETQYF.